The rows below give T cell receptor beta chains drawn from one sample of a study of blood T cell repertoires in COVID-19. Libraries were prepared by immunoSEQ multiplex PCR; TCRdb keeps only in-frame clonotypes and omits some of them. The table includes 70,000 to 85,000 clones, roughly nine tenths detected once. Material for sequencing was peripheral blood. The source of these receptors is a human donor in a cohort sampled during active COVID-19. Both conserved end residues are part of each CDR3. D genes are given only for firm matches. Clone size appears in some rows only: once, few, many, or a class for an expanded clone.

NA TRBJ2-2 TRBV29-1 TRBD1 TGCAGCGTCAGAGCCGGGACAGGGAACACCGGGGAGCTGTTTTTT CSVRAGTGNTGELFF
NA TRBJ1-5 TRBV30 NA TGTGCCTGGAGCATCCGGACAAGGAACAATCAGCCCCAGCATTTT CAWSIRTRNNQPQHF
few TRBJ1-2 TRBV2 TRBD1 TGTGCCAGCAATCCAGAGGGGGCCTATGGCTACACCTTC CASNPEGAYGYTF
NA TRBJ1-5 TRBV7-2 NA TGTGCCAGCAGCTTGGGGGGGGCTTCTAGCAATCAGCCCCAGCATTTT CASSLGGASSNQPQHF
NA TRBJ2-1 TRBV9 TRBD2 TGTGCCAGCAGCGTAGAACTAGCGGCCAATGAGCAGTTCTTC CASSVELAANEQFF
NA TRBJ2-1 TRBV7-9 NA TGTGCCAGCAGCTTGACTACCTACAATGAGCAGTTCTTC CASSLTTYNEQFF
NA TRBJ1-5 TRBV5-4 NA TGTGCCAGCAGCTTAAATCCAGGGGCTAATCAGCCCCAGCATTTT CASSLNPGANQPQHF
NA TRBJ2-1 TRBV6-2/TRBV6-3 TRBD2 TGTGCCAGCAGTCAAACCGGGACTAGCTCATACAATGAGCAGTTCTTC CASSQTGTSSYNEQFF
NA TRBJ2-7 TRBV7-2 TRBD2 TGTGCCAGCAGCTTACGAGCGGGGGGGGGCCCCTACGAGCAGTACTTC CASSLRAGGGPYEQYF
NA TRBJ2-7 TRBV4-2 TRBD2 TGTGCCAGCAGCCAAGACCTAGCGGGCGTCTACGAGCAGTACTTC CASSQDLAGVYEQYF
NA TRBJ2-7 TRBV9 TRBD1 TGTGCCAGCAGCGTAGAAGGGGGCGGGTCCTACGAGCAGTACTTC CASSVEGGGSYEQYF
NA TRBJ2-1 TRBV4-1 TRBD2 TGCGCCAGCAGCCATTCAGCGGGAGGGCCGACCTACAATGAGCAGTTCTTC CASSHSAGGPTYNEQFF
NA TRBJ2-6 TRBV29-1 NA TGCAGCGTGGGGGACTTCGACTCTGGGGCCAACGTCCTGACTTTC CSVGDFDSGANVLTF
NA TRBJ2-5 TRBV9 NA TGTGCCAGCAGCCCGGAGGGGGAGACCCAGTACTTC CASSPEGETQYF
once TRBJ1-2 TRBV4-2 NA TGTGCCAGCAGCCAAGACAGGAGCTACACCTTC CASSQDRSYTF
once TRBJ1-4 TRBV9 NA TGTGCCAGCAGCGCACAGGGTTCCGTGGCTAATGAAAAACTGTTTTTT CASSAQGSVANEKLFF
NA TRBJ2-5 TRBV11-3 TRBD1 TGTGCCAGCAGCTCTGACAGGGGGGAGACCCAGTACTTC CASSSDRGETQYF
NA TRBJ1-3 TRBV7-2 NA TGTGCCAGCAGCTTAGGGACTGACTCTGGAAACACCATATATTTT CASSLGTDSGNTIYF
NA TRBJ2-7 TRBV11-3 NA TGTGCCAGCAGCCCCTTTGCGTCGGGAGAGCAGTACTTC CASSPFASGEQYF
NA TRBJ2-7 TRBV7-3 TRBD2 TGTGCCAGCGGCACCGGGACTAGCCCTTACGAGCAGTACTTC CASGTGTSPYEQYF
NA TRBJ1-6 TRBV27 NA TGTGCCAGCAGCCGGGCGGGTTCACCCCTCCACTTT CASSRAGSPLHF
NA TRBJ1-2 TRBV3-1/TRBV3-2 NA TGTGCCAGCAGCCAGTCAGGGCTTGCCTATGGCTACACCTTC CASSQSGLAYGYTF
NA TRBJ1-2 TRBV29-1 TRBD1 TGCAGCGTCCCTTCCCAGGGGGACTATGGCTACACCTTC CSVPSQGDYGYTF
NA TRBJ2-3 TRBV9 NA TGTGCCAGCAGCGTAGGGCCTAGCTTTTTAGATACGCAGTATTTT CASSVGPSFLDTQYF
NA TRBJ2-3 TRBV27 NA TGTGCCAGCAGTTTAGGGCAGCGCACAGATACGCAGTATTTT CASSLGQRTDTQYF
NA TRBJ2-1 TRBV5-1 TRBD2 TGCGCCAGCAGCTTGGTGTTGCCTAGCGGAAGGAGCTCCTACAATGAGCAGTTCTTC CASSLVLPSGRSSYNEQFF
NA TRBJ2-3 TRBV3-1/TRBV3-2 NA TGTGCCAGCAGCCACCGGGATGGGGATACGCAGTATTTT CASSHRDGDTQYF
NA TRBJ2-1 TRBV7-9 NA TGTGCCAGCAGCCTCCGGGACAATGAGCAGTTCTTC CASSLRDNEQFF
NA TRBJ2-1 TRBV7-2 TRBD2 TGTGCCAGCAGCTTAGCGACCGGGACTATCTACAATGAGCAGTTCTTC CASSLATGTIYNEQFF
NA TRBJ2-7 TRBV7-2 NA TGTGCCAGCAGCTTATTTGGGACTGACACCTACGAGCAGTACTTC CASSLFGTDTYEQYF
once TRBJ2-3 TRBV7-6 TRBD1 TGTGCCAGCAGCCCTAGTCCCGGGACAGGGAAGGCAGATACGCAGTATTTT CASSPSPGTGKADTQYF
once TRBJ2-1 TRBV7-2 NA TGTGCCAGCAGCTTAGAAAACCGGGGTGAGCAGTTCTTC CASSLENRGEQFF
NA TRBJ1-2 TRBV4-3 NA TGCGCCAGCAGCCAGTCTTGGCAGGACTATGGCTACACCTTC CASSQSWQDYGYTF
NA TRBJ2-2 TRBV7-9 NA TGTGCCAGCAGCCCTCGGACAGGAGGGGCCACCGGGGAGCTGTTTTTT CASSPRTGGATGELFF
once TRBJ2-1 TRBV4-1 NA TGCGCCAGCAGCCAGGCTCTAGGGTTAATAGGGAGGAATGAGCAGTTCTTC CASSQALGLIGRNEQFF
NA TRBJ2-7 TRBV2 NA TGTGCCAGCAGTGAAACGCGATATCGGGACTTACCCTCCTACGAGCAGTACTTC CASSETRYRDLPSYEQYF
NA TRBJ2-7 TRBV7-9 TRBD1 TGTGCCAGCAGCCCATTGACAGGGGACGAGCAGTACTTC CASSPLTGDEQYF
NA TRBJ2-7 TRBV11-2 NA TGTGCCAGCAGCTTAGGTTCGGGGAACGAGCAGTACTTC CASSLGSGNEQYF
NA TRBJ1-1 TRBV3-1/TRBV3-2 NA TGTGCCAGCAGCCAACACGACACCGAGGCTTTCTTT CASSQHDTEAFF
NA TRBJ2-4 TRBV3-1/TRBV3-2 TRBD1 TGTGCCAGCAGCCTAGGGACAGGGTACAGAAACATTCAGTACTTC CASSLGTGYRNIQYF
NA TRBJ2-7 TRBV19 TRBD2 TGTGCCAGTAGTATCCGGACTAGCGGGAGTCTATACGAGCAGTACTTC CASSIRTSGSLYEQYF
NA TRBJ1-6 TRBV28 NA TGTGCCAGCAGTTCGAGGGGGGGAAATAATTCACCCCTCCACTTT CASSSRGGNNSPLHF
NA TRBJ1-1 TRBV20-1 NA TGCAGTGCTAGTTTGATACCGAACTTGGAAGCTTTCTTT CSASLIPNLEAFF
NA TRBJ1-2 TRBV20-1 NA TGCAGTGCTAGTGACAGAAACTATGGCTACACCTTC CSASDRNYGYTF
few TRBJ1-2 TRBV10-3 NA TGTGCCATCAGTGACAGTAACTATGGCTACACCTTC CAISDSNYGYTF
NA TRBJ2-1 TRBV5-4 TRBD2 TGTGCCAGCAGCCCGGGAGCGGGAGAGGCTGAGCAGTTCTTC CASSPGAGEAEQFF
NA TRBJ2-5 TRBV2 NA TGTGCCAGCAGCTCCAAGGGGCAGCCCGGCGAGACCCAGTACTTC CASSSKGQPGETQYF
NA TRBJ2-3 TRBV21-1 NA TGTGCCAGCAGCCCCCGGAGGAACACTTGCACAGATACGCAGTATTTT CASSPRRNTCTDTQYF
NA TRBJ2-3 TRBV5-4 NA TGTGCCAGCTTGCCGGGAAAAACCCTAAGCACAGATACGCAGTATTTT CASLPGKTLSTDTQYF
NA TRBJ2-3 TRBV27 TRBD2 TGTGCCAGCAGTTTCGGGGGAGGGCCTATGGATACGCAGTATTTT CASSFGGGPMDTQYF
NA TRBJ2-7 TRBV28 NA TGTGCCAGCAGTCAAGACAGCTACGAGCAGTACTTC CASSQDSYEQYF
NA TRBJ1-6 TRBV6-2/TRBV6-3 NA TGTGCCAGCAGTTACGTGACACTGCCTTCACCCCTCCACTTT CASSYVTLPSPLHF
NA TRBJ2-2 TRBV15 TRBD2 TGTGCCACCAGCAGAGAGGCTAGCGGGAGCGGCGGGGAGCTGTTTTTT CATSREASGSGGELFF
once TRBJ2-3 TRBV7-3 TRBD2 TGTGCCAGCAGCTTAAATCTAGCGGGTACAGATACGCAGTATTTT CASSLNLAGTDTQYF
NA TRBJ2-7 TRBV30 TRBD1 TGTGCCTGGAGTAACGGGGGACAGGGGGTTCACGAGCAGTACTTC CAWSNGGQGVHEQYF
NA TRBJ1-2 TRBV5-5 NA TGTGCCAGCAGCTTGTTACAGGACTATGGCTACACCTTC CASSLLQDYGYTF
NA TRBJ2-7 TRBV7-9 TRBD1 TGTGCCAGCAGCGCCGGACAGGGGGCCTACGAGCAGTACTTC CASSAGQGAYEQYF
NA TRBJ2-7 TRBV4-2 NA TGTGCCAGCAGCCAAGAATTGTACAGCAACTACGAGCAGTACTTC CASSQELYSNYEQYF
NA TRBJ2-5 TRBV3-1/TRBV3-2 TRBD2 TGTGCCAGCAGCCAAGATCTAACTAGCGGGATGGTCCAGTACTTC CASSQDLTSGMVQYF